In this sample, the clone carrying this T cell receptor (beta chain) turned up once. At one boundary the junction diverges from the germline segment, which might be a read error. The sample comes from a study of tumor and adjacent non-tumor tissue in lung cancer. For the study at large: Patients comprised roughly 12 adenocarcinoma, a couple of squamous cell carcinoma and 1 small cell lung cancer. Aged about 31 to 80 years, patients included more than nine men and a few women with stage I to III disease. Each sample yielded a few million productive TCRbeta reads on average.

This sample's RNA came from whole unsorted tissue. Donors were chemotherapy-naive, newly diagnosed lung cancer surgical patients in China, August–late 2014. Three rounds of nested PCR, following a modified ARM-PCR protocol, produced the TCRbeta library. One entry per CDR3 protein, called by TCRdb with MiXCR from the multiplex PCR reads. The sample yields more than 85,000 distinct CDR3 sequences, around 80% seen once. This CDR3 has 14 amino acids. Germline lookup yields CDR1 DFQATT and CDR2 SNEGSKA (reference sequence). This receptor was identified in a woman aged 60-75 years with non-small cell lung cancer. The sample taken for sequencing was lung tumor tissue. V is TRBV20-1 and J is TRBJ2-7; D is possibly TRBD2 (5 bases). In DNA form, the CDR3 reads TGCAATGCTAGCTCGCAGAAAGTTCCTTACGATCAGTACTTC. Translated, it gives CNASSQKVPYDQYF.